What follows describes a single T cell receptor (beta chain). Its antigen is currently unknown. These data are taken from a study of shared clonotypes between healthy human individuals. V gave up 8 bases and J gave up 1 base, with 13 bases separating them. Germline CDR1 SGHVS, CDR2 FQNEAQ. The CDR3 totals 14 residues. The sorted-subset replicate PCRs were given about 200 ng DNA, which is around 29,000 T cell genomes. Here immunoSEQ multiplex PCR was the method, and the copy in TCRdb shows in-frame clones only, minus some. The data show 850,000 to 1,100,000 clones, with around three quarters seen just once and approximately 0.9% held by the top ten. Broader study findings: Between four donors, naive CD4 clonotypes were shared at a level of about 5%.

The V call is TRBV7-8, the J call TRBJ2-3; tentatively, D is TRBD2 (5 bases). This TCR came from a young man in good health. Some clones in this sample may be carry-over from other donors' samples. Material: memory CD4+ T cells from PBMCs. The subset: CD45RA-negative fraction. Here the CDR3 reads CASHLGVRTDTQYF. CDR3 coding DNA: TGTGCCAGCCATCTCGGGGTCCGCACAGATACGCAGTATTTT.